The 18 T cell receptor beta chains below come from one sample, sequenced in a study of cytomegalovirus exposure and HLA in healthy donors. This PCR relied on a set of 60 Vbeta primers and 13 Jbeta primers. TCRdb's table, derived via immunoSEQ multiplex PCR, lists solely in-frame clones and lacks some. The table shows fewer than 130,000 clones, with 70% to 85% occurring only once. Sequenced sample: PBMCs. Every receptor here comes from a man aged 25-40 years in good health and CMV-seropositive.

This clone was detected only a few times. The chain recombines TRBV18 with TRBJ2-3; TRBD2 matches 10 bases. The V and J ends lost 4 bases and 3 bases, in that order; junction bases with no gene match: 4. Germline V gives CDR1 KGHSH, CDR2 LQKENI. The CDR3 totals 15 residues. The CDR3 loop is CASSQRGGGTDTQYF. The CDR3 DNA sequence: TGTGCCAGCTCACAGCGGGGGGGCGGAACAGATACGCAGTATTTT. Full variable domain (missing parts from reference TRBV18 and TRBJ2-3): NAGVMQNPRHLVRRRGQEARLRCSPMKGHSHVYWYRQLPEEGLKFMVYLQKENIIDESGMPKERFSAEFPKEGPSILRIQQVVRGDSAAYFCASSQRGGGTDTQYFGPGTRLTVL.

This chain uses TRBV4-1 with TRBJ1-1; D ambiguous. Trimming shortened V by 0 bases and J by 1 base, and 18 bases separated the two germline ends. The germline V gene encodes CDR1 MGHRA and CDR2 YSYEKL. The CDR3 consists of 18 residues. CDR3 nucleotides: TGCGCCAGCAGCCAAGACCCTCCGGGAAGGGTGGGGAACACTGAAGCTTTCTTT. This codes for CASSQDPPGRVGNTEAFF.

The chain is built from TRBV28 and TRBJ2-2; tentatively, D is TRBD1 (6 bases). The V and J ends lost 5 bases and 7 bases respectively, with 17 bases between them. CDR3 length: 15 amino acids. Germline CDR1 MDHEN, CDR2 SYDVKM. CDR3 nucleotides: TGTGCCAGCAGTCCCTGGGACAAGAGGCACGGGGAGCTGTTTTTT. It yields the protein CASSPWDKRHGELFF. Combining the CDR3 with reference TRBV28 and TRBJ2-2 gives the whole variable domain DVKVTQSSRYLVKRTGEKVFLECVQDMDHENMFWYRQDPGLGLRLIYFSYDVKMKEKGDIPEGYSVSREKKERFSLILESASTNQTSMYLCASSPWDKRHGELFFGEGSRLTVL.

This sequence joins TRBV4-2 and TRBJ2-5; 12 bases agree with TRBD2. Trimming at V came to 4 bases and at J to 5 bases, leaving 8 bases not matched to a gene. This CDR3 is built from 16 residues. Germline loops: CDR1 LGHNA, CDR2 YNFKEQ. CDR3 nucleotide sequence: TGTGCCAGCAGCCCTAGCGGGGGGGCCTGGGTTGAGACCCAGTACTTC. Its translation: CASSPSGGAWVETQYF.

The chain couples TRBV2 to TRBJ2-5; D unresolved. CDR1 is SNHLY and CDR2 is FYNNEI in the germline V gene. The V gene lost 3 bases and the J gene lost 11 bases, with 10 bases spanning the gap. The CDR3 totals 11 residues. Here the CDR3 reads CASSDNDRQYF. DNA of the CDR3: TGTGCCAGCAGTGATAATGATCGGCAGTACTTC.

This chain connects TRBV6-6 to TRBJ2-7; 9 bases align to TRBD1. The V gene's germline CDR1 is MNHNY and CDR2 SVGAGI (reference sequence). The CDR3 has 15 amino acids. Unmatched junction bases numbered 4, after V lost 0 bases and J lost 4 bases. CDR3 nucleotide sequence: TGTGCCAGCAGTTACTCGTGGACAGGGGAATACGAGCAGTACTTC. It is translated as CASSYSWTGEYEQYF.

The gene calls are TRBV27 and TRBJ2-1; D unresolved. Deletions cut 0 bases from V and 5 bases from J, with 5 bases between. The V gene's germline CDR1 is MNHEY and CDR2 SMNVEV (reference sequence). CDR3 size: 13 residues. CDR3 bases: TGTGCCAGCAGTTTATCCACAGACAATGAGCAGTTCTTC. It is translated as CASSLSTDNEQFF.

V is TRBV5-8 and J is TRBJ2-5; 8 bases match TRBD1. V was pared by 4 bases and J by 4 bases, with 9 bases of the junction left unmatched. There are 15 residues in the CDR3. The germline V gene has CDR1 SGHTS and CDR2 YDEGEE. DNA for the CDR3: TGTGCCAGCAGCCCAGGACAGGGCCTAGGAGAGACCCAGTACTTC. Its translation: CASSPGQGLGETQYF. Looking up the rest from reference TRBV5-8 and TRBJ2-5 gives the full variable domain: EAGVTQSPTHLIKTRGQQATLRCSPISGHTSVYWYQQALGLGLQFLLWYDEGEERNRGNFPPRFSGRQFPNYSSELNVNALELEDSALYLCASSPGQGLGETQYFGPGTRLLVL.

The V and J genes are TRBV5-1 and TRBJ1-1, with 10 bases identical to TRBD1. V shed 0 bases, J shed 5 bases, and the junction held 7 bases outside the gene matches. Germline CDR1 SGHRS, CDR2 YFSETQ. The CDR3 is 16 residues long. The CDR3 DNA is TGCGCCAGCAGCTTGGGATACGGGACAGGGGATACTGAAGCTTTCTTT. Translated, it gives CASSLGYGTGDTEAFF.

This chain links TRBV2 with TRBJ1-2; a weak D match, TRBD1 (6 bases). This CDR3 is built from 12 residues. CDR1 and CDR2 from the germline V gene are SNHLY and FYNNEI. The V end lost 8 bases, the J end lost 6 bases, and 13 bases lay between the germline ends. The CDR3 loop reads CASGGGGHGYTF. Here the CDR3 DNA reads TGTGCCAGCGGCGGGGGGGGCCATGGCTACACCTTC. Together with reference TRBV2 and TRBJ1-2, the CDR3 gives the full variable domain: EPEVTQTPSHQVTQMGQEVILRCVPISNHLYFYWYRQILGQKVEFLVSFYNNEISEKSEIFDDQFSVERPDGSNFTLKIRSTKLEDSAMYFCASGGGGHGYTFGSGTRLTVV.

CDR3 sequence reads: CASSGVNTEAFF. In DNA form, the CDR3 reads TGTGCCAGCAGCGGGGTGAACACTGAAGCTTTCTTT. The chain employs TRBV25-1 and TRBJ1-1; D uncertain. This CDR3 spans 12 amino acids. V lost 6 bases and J lost 0, with 5 bases in between. CDR1 MGHDK and CDR2 SYGVNS come from the germline V gene.

The rearrangement links TRBV5-1 to TRBJ1-1, with D maybe TRBD1 (6 bases). Between the trimmed V and J ends, which lost 2 bases and 7 bases, there was a span of 21 bases. Germline V lookup: CDR1 SGHRS, CDR2 YFSETQ. The CDR3 runs 16 residues. The CDR3 coding sequence is TGCGCCAGCAGCTTACGATCGGGGGGCGATCAAGGTGAAGCTTTCTTT. Residues: CASSLRSGGDQGEAFF.

This clone has just a few counts. This chain links TRBV2 with TRBJ2-3; 7 bases are a match to TRBD1. Germline CDR1 and CDR2: SNHLY and FYNNEI. The CDR3 contains 12 residues. The DNA for the CDR3 is TGTGCTTTGGGACAGACCACAGATACGCAGTATTTT. Protein product: CALGQTTDTQYF. The full variable domain, rest sourced from reference TRBV2 and TRBJ2-3, is EPEVTQTPSHQVTQMGQEVILRCVPISNHLYFYWYRQILGQKVEFLVSFYNNEISEKSEIFDDQFSVERPDGSNFTLKIRSTKLEDSAMYFCALGQTTDTQYFGPGTRLTVL.

The chain recombines TRBV7-9 with TRBJ1-1; D perhaps matches TRBD1 (6 bases). This CDR3 is built from 17 residues. Germline V CDR1 and CDR2: SEHNR, FQNEAQ (reference sequence). With 7 bases removed from V and 2 bases from J, the gap between germline ends came to 23 bases. The CDR3 spells CASIVIVPGQLNTEAFF. CDR3 sequence (DNA): TGTGCCAGCATCGTCATCGTCCCTGGACAGCTTAACACTGAAGCTTTCTTT.

The rearrangement links TRBV7-9 to TRBJ2-5, with D maybe TRBD2 (6 bases). CDR1 is SEHNR, CDR2 FQNEAQ, per germline (reference sequence). The CDR3 consists of 14 residues. V dropped 1 base and J dropped 11 bases, with 17 bases sitting between them. The CDR3 loop reads CASSLGAGSTKQYF. CDR3 coding DNA: TGTGCCAGCAGCTTAGGGGCGGGGAGTACGAAGCAGTACTTC. The entire variable domain, with the rest obtained from reference TRBV7-9 and TRBJ2-5, is as follows: DTGVSQNPRHKITKRGQNVTFRCDPISEHNRLYWYRQTLGQGPEFLTYFQNEAQLEKSRLLSDRFSAERPKGSFSTLEIQRTEQGDSAMYLCASSLGAGSTKQYFGPGTRLLVL.

The chain couples TRBV9 to TRBJ1-5, with TRBD1 identical over 11 bases. CDR3 length: 16 amino acids. V lost 0 bases, J lost 4 bases, and 3 bases stayed unmatched. Per germline, CDR1 SGDLS and CDR2 YYNGEE. The CDR3 DNA follows: TGTGCCAGCAGCGTAGGGACAGGGGGCCCTAATCAGCCCCAGCATTTT. As protein: CASSVGTGGPNQPQHF.

The V gene is TRBV11-2, the J gene TRBJ1-3; 7 nucleotides line up with TRBD1. Looked up from germline, CDR1 is SGHAT and CDR2 is FQNNGV. With 5 bases clipped from V and 4 bases from J, the junction kept 8 bases outside the gene matches. The CDR3 spans 15 residues. CDR3 nucleotides: TGTGCCAGCAGCAGAACAGGGGCTTGGGGAAACACCATATATTTT. Protein: CASSRTGAWGNTIYF. The whole variable domain, filled in from reference TRBV11-2 and TRBJ1-3, reads EAGVAQSPRYKIIEKRQSVAFWCNPISGHATLYWYQQILGQGPKLLIQFQNNGVVDDSQLPKDRFSAERLKGVDSTLKIQPAKLEDSAVYLCASSRTGAWGNTIYFGEGSWLTVV.

The chain uses TRBV30 and TRBJ2-7; 8 bases line up with TRBD1. This CDR3 is built from 15 residues. Germline lookup yields CDR1 GTSNPN and CDR2 SVGIG (reference sequence). J lost 0 bases, V lost 4 bases, and 8 bases had no gene match. DNA of the CDR3: TGTGCCTGGATCGCGGACAGGGCCAACTCCTACGAGCAGTACTTC. Translating gives CAWIADRANSYEQYF.